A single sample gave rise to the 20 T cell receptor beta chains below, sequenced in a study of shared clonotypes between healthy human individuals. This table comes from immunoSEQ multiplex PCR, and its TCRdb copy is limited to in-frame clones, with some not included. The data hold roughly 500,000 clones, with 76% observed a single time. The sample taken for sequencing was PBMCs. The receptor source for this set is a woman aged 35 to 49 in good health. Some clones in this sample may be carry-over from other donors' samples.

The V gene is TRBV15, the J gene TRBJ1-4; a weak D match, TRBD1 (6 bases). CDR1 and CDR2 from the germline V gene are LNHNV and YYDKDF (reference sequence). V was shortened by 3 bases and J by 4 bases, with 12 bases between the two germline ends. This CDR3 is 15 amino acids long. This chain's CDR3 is CATSSPGAFNEKLFF. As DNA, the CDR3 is TGTGCCACCAGCAGTCCGGGGGCCTTTAATGAAAAACTGTTTTTT.

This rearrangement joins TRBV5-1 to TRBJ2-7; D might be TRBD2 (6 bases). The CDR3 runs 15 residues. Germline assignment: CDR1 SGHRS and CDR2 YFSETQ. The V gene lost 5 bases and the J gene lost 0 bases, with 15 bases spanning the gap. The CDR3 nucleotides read TGCGCCAGCAGTTTCTCCGGGGGACCCTCCTACGAGCAGTACTTC. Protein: CASSFSGGPSYEQYF.

DNA for the CDR3: TGTGCCAGCAGTGAAGTGGGCGGGAGCACCGGGGAGCTGTTTTTT. As protein: CASSEVGGSTGELFF. J is TRBJ2-2 and V is TRBV6-1; 7 bases agree with TRBD2. With 1 base clipped from V and 4 bases from J, the junction kept 3 bases outside the gene matches. Germline V gene lookup returns CDR1 MNHNS and CDR2 SASEGT. The CDR3 covers 15 residues.

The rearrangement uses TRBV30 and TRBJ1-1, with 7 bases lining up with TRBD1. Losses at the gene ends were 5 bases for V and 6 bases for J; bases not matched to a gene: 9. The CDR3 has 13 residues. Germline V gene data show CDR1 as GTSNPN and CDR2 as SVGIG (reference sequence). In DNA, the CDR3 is TGTGCCTGGGCGACAGGGTACGGCGCTGAAGCTTTCTTT. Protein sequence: CAWATGYGAEAFF.

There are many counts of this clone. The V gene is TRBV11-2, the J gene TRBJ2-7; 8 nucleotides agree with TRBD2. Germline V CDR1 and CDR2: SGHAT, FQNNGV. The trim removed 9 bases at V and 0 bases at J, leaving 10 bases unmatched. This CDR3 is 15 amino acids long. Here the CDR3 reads CASAGGAAPSYEQYF. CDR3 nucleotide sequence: TGTGCCAGTGCCGGGGGGGCCGCCCCCTCCTACGAGCAGTACTTC.

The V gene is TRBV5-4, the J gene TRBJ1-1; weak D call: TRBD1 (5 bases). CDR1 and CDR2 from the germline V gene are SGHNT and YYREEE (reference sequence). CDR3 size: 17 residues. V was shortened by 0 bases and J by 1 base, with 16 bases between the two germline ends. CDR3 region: CASSLGGEGPRNTEAFF. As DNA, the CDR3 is TGTGCCAGCAGCTTGGGAGGGGAGGGGCCGCGGAACACTGAAGCTTTCTTT.

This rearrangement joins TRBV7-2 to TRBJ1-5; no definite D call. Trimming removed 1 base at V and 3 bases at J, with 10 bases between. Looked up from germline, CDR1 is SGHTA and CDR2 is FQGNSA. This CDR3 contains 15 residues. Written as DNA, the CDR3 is TGTGCCAGCAGCTTAGAGGCGGGTTTCAATCAGCCCCAGCATTTT. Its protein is CASSLEAGFNQPQHF.

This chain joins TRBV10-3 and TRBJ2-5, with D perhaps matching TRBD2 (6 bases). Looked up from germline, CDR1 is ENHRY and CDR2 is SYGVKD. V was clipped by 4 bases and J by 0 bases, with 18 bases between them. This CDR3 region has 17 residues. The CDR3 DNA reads TGTGCCATCAGTGGGGGGGAACACAGGCAAAACCAAGAGACCCAGTACTTC. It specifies CAISGGEHRQNQETQYF.

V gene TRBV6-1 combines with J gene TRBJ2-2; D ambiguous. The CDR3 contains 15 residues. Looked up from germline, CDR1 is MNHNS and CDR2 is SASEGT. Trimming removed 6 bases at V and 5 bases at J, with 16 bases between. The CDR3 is CASSGWGPTTGELFF. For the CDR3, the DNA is TGTGCCAGCAGCGGATGGGGTCCGACGACCGGGGAGCTGTTTTTT.

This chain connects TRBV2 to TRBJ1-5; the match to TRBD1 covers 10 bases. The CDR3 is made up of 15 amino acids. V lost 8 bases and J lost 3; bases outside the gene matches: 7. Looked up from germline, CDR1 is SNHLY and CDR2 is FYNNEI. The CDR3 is CASLPDRGTNQPQHF. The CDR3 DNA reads TGTGCCAGCCTCCCGGACAGGGGGACCAATCAGCCCCAGCATTTT.

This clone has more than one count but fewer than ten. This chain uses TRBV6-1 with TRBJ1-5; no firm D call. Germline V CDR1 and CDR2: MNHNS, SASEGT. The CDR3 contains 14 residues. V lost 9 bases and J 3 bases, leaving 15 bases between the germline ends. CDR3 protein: CASHPAVDNQPQHF. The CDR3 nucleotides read TGTGCCAGTCACCCCGCAGTAGACAATCAGCCCCAGCATTTT.

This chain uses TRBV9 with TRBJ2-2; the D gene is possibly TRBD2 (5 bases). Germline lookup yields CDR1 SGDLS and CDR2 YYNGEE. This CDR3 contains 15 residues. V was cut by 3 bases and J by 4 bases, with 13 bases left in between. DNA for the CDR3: TGTGCCAGCAGCGGAGGGCTACCGATCACCGGGGAGCTGTTTTTT. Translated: CASSGGLPITGELFF.

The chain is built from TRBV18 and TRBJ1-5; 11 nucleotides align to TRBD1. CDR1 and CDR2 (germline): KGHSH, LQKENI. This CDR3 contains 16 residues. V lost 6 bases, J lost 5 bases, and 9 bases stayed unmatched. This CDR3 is CASSGTGGPSDQPQHF. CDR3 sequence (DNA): TGTGCCAGCTCGGGGACAGGGGGTCCGTCTGATCAGCCCCAGCATTTT.

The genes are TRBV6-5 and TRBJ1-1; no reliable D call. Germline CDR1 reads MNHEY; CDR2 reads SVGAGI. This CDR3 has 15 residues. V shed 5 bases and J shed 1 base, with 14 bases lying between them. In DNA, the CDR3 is TGTGCCAGCAGTACGAGGGAGGGAGGGAACACTGAAGCTTTCTTT. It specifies CASSTREGGNTEAFF.

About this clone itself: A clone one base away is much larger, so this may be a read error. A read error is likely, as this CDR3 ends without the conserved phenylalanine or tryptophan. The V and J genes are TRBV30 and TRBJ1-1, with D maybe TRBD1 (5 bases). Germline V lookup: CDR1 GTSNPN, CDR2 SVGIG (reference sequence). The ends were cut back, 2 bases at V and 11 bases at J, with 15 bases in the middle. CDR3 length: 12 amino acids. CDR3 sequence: CAWSLDILDAFL. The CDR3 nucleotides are TGTGCCTGGAGTTTGGACATCCTTGATGCTTTCCTT.

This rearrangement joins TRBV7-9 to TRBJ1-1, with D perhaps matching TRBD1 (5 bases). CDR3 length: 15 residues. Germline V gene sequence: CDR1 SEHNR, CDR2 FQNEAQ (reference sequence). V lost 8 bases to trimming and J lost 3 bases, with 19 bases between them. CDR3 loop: CASVWGSGKDTEAFF. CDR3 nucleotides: TGTGCCAGCGTCTGGGGATCAGGGAAGGACACTGAAGCTTTCTTT.

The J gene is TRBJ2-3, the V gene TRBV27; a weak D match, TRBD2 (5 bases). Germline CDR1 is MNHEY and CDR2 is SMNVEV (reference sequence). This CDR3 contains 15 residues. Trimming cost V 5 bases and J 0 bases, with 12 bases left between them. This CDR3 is CASSPPSLSTDTQYF. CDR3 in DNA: TGTGCCAGCAGTCCCCCTAGCCTCAGCACAGATACGCAGTATTTT.

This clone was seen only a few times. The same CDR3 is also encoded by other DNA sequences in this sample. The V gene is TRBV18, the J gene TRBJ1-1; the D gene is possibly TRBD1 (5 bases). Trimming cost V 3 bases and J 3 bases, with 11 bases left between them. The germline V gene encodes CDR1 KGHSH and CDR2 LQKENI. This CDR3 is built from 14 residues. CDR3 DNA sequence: TGTGCCAGCTCACCCGGGGGGGGACACACTGAAGCTTTCTTT. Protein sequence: CASSPGGGHTEAFF.

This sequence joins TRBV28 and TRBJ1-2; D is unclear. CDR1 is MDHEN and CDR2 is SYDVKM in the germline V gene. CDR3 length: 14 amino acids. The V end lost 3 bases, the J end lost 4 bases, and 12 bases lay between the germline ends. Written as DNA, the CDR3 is TGTGCCAGCAGTTTGGCGGTTGTAATCTATGGCTACACCTTC. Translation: CASSLAVVIYGYTF.

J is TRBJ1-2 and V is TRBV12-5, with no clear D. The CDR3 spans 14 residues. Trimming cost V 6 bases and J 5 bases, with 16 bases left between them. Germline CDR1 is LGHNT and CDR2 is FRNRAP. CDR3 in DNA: TGTGCTAGTGGCCCTCCAGAGGCCTTATATGGCTACACCTTC. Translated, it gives CASGPPEALYGYTF.